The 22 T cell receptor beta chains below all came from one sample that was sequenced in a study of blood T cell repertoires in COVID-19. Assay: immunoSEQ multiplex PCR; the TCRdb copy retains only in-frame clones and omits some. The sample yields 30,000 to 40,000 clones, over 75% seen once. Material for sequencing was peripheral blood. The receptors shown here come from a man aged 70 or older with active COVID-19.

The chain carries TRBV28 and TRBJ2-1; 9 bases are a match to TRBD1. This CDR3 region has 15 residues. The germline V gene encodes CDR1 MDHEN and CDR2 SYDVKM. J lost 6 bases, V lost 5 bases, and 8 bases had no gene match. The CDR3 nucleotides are TGTGCCAGCAGTCTGGACAGGGGCCACCCCAATGAGCAGTTCTTC. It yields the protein CASSLDRGHPNEQFF.

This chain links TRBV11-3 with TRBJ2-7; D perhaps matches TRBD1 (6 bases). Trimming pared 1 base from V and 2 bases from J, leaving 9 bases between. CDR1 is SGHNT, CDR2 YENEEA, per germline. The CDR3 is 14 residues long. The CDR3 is CASSLGAGAYEQYF. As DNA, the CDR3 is TGTGCCAGCAGCTTAGGGGCAGGGGCCTACGAGCAGTACTTC.

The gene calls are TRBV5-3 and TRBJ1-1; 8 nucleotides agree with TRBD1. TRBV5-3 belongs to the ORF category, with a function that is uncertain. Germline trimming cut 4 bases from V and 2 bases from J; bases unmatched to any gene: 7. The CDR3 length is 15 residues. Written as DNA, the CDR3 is TGTGCCAGAAGCGGCGCCGACAGGGGAAACACTGAAGCTTTCTTT. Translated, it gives CARSGADRGNTEAFF.

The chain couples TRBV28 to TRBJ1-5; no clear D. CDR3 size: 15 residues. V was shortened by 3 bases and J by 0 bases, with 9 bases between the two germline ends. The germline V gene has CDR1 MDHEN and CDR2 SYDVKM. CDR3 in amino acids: CASSLLRYSNQPQHF. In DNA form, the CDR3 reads TGTGCCAGCAGTTTGTTGCGATATAGCAATCAGCCCCAGCATTTT. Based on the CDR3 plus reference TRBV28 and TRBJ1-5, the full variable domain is DVKVTQSSRYLVKRTGEKVFLECVQDMDHENMFWYRQDPGLGLRLIYFSYDVKMKEKGDIPEGYSVSREKKERFSLILESASTNQTSMYLCASSLLRYSNQPQHFGDGTRLSIL.

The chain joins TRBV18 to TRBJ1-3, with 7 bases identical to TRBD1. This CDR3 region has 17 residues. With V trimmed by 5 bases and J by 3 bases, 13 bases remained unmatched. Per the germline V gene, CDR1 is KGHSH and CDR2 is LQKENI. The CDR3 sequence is CASSSFGTARIGNTIYF. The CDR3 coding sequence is TGTGCCAGCTCATCCTTTGGGACAGCGAGGATTGGAAACACCATATATTTT. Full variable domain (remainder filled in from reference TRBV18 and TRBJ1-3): NAGVMQNPRHLVRRRGQEARLRCSPMKGHSHVYWYRQLPEEGLKFMVYLQKENIIDESGMPKERFSAEFPKEGPSILRIQQVVRGDSAAYFCASSSFGTARIGNTIYFGEGSWLTVV.

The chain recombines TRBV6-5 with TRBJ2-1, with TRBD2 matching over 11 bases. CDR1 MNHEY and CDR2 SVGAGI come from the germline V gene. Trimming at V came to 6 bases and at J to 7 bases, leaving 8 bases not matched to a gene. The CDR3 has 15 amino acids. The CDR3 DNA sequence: TGTGCCAGCAGGACACTAGCGGGAGCTAAGAATGAGCAGTTCTTC. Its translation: CASRTLAGAKNEQFF.

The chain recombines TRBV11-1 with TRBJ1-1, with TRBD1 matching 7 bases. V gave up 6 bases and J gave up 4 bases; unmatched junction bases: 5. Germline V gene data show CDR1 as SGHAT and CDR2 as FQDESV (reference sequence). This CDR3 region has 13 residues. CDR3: CASRQGWVTEAFF. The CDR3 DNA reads TGTGCCAGCAGACAGGGGTGGGTCACTGAAGCTTTCTTT.

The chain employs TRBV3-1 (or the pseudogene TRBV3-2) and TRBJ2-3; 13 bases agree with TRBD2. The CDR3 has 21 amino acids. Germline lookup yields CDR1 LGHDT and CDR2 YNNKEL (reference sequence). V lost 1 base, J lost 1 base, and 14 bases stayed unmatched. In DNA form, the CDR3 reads TGTGCCAGCAGCCAAGCGCGTTGGAGACTAGCGGGGGGTCGGGGCACAGATACGCAGTATTTT. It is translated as CASSQARWRLAGGRGTDTQYF.

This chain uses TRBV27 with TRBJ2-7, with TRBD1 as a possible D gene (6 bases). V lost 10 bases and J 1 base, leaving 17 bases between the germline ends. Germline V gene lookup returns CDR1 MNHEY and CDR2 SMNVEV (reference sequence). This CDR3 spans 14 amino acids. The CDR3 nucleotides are TGTGCCACCCTCCCGCTCGGACAGTCCTACGAGCAGTACTTC. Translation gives CATLPLGQSYEQYF.

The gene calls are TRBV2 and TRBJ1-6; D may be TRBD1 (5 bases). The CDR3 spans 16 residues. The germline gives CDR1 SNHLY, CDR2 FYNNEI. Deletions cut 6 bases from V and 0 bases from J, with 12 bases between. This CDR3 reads CASRDKASSYNSPLHF. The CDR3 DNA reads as TGTGCCAGCAGGGACAAGGCGAGCTCCTATAATTCACCCCTCCACTTT.

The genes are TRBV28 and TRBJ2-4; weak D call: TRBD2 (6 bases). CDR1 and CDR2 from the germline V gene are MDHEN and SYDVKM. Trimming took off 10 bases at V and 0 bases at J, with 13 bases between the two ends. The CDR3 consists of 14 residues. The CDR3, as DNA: TGTGCCACCCTGACTAGTTTAGCCAAAAACATTCAGTACTTC. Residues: CATLTSLAKNIQYF.

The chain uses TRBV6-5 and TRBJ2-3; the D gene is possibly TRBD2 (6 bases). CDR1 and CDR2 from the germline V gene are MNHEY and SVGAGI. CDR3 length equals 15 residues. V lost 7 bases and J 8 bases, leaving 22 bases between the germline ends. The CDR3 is CASTGGTPHGFTQYF. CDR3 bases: TGTGCCAGCACCGGCGGGACCCCCCACGGTTTTACGCAGTATTTT.

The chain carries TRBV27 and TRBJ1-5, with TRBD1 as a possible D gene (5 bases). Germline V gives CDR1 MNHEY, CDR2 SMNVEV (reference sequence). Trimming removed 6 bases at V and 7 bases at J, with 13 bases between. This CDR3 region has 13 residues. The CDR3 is CASSTGQVQPQHF. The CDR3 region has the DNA TGTGCCAGCAGCACAGGCCAAGTCCAGCCCCAGCATTTT.

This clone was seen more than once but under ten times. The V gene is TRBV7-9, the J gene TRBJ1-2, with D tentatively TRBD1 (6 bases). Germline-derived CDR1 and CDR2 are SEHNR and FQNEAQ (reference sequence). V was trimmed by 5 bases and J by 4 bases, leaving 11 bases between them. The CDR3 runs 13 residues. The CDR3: CASSLGAGYGYTF. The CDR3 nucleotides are TGTGCCAGCAGCCTGGGGGCCGGCTATGGCTACACCTTC.

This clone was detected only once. The CDR3 DNA reads as TGTGCCAGCAACCTAGCGGGGGGCATGGATGAGCAGTTCTTC. Amino acid sequence: CASNLAGGMDEQFF. This chain uses TRBV6-5 with TRBJ2-1, with TRBD2 matching 11 bases. CDR3 length: 14 residues. Germline V CDR1 and CDR2: MNHEY, SVGAGI. The V segment lost 7 bases and the J segment 8 bases; nucleotides outside the gene matches: 7.

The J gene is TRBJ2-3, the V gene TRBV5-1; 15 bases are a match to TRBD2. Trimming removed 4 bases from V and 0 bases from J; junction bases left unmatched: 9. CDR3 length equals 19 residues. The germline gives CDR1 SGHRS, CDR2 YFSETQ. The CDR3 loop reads CASSKDFGTSGRSTDTQYF. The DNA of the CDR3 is TGCGCCAGCAGCAAGGACTTCGGGACTAGCGGGAGGAGCACAGATACGCAGTATTTT. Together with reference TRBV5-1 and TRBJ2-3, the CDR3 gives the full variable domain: KAGVTQTPRYLIKTRGQQVTLSCSPISGHRSVSWYQQTPGQGLQFLFEYFSETQRNKGNFPGRFSGRQFSNSRSEMNVSTLELGDSALYLCASSKDFGTSGRSTDTQYFGPGTRLTVL.

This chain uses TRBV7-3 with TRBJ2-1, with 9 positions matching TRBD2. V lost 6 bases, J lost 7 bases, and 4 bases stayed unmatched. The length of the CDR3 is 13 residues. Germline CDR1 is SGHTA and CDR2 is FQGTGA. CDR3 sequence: CASSSGLANEQFF. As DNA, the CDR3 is TGTGCCAGCAGTTCTGGACTAGCGAATGAGCAGTTCTTC.

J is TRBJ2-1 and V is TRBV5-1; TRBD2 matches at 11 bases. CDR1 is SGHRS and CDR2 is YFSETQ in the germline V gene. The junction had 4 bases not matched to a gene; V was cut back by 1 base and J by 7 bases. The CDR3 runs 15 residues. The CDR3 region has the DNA TGCGCCAGCAGCTTGTTAGCGGGAGGGACTAATGAGCAGTTCTTC. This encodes CASSLLAGGTNEQFF.

The CDR3 coding sequence is TGTGCCAGCAGCTTCAAGGGGAGGGACACCGGGGAGCTGTTTTTT. This encodes CASSFKGRDTGELFF. This chain joins TRBV7-2 and TRBJ2-2; TRBD2 matches 7 bases. In germline, CDR1 is SGHTA, CDR2 FQGNSA. The CDR3 contains 15 residues. Germline trimming cut 3 bases from V and 3 bases from J; bases unmatched to any gene: 4.

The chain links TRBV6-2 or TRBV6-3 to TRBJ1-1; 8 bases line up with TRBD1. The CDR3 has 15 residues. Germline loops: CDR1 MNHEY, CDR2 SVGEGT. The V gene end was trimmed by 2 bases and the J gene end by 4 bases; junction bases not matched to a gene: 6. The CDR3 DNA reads TGTGCCAGCAGTTACCCAGGGGGCAGGAGCACTGAAGCTTTCTTT. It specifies CASSYPGGRSTEAFF.

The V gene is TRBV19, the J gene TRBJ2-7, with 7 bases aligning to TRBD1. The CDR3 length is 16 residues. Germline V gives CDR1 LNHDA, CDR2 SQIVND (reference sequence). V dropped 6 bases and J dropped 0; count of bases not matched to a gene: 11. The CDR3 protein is CASRLRTGASSYEQYF. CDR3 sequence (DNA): TGTGCCAGTAGACTTCGGACAGGTGCTAGCTCCTACGAGCAGTACTTC. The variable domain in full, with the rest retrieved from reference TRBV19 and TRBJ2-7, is DGGITQSPKYLFRKEGQNVTLSCEQNLNHDAMYWYRQDPGQGLRLIYYSQIVNDFQKGDIAEGYSVSREKKESFPLTVTSAQKNPTAFYLCASRLRTGASSYEQYFGPGTRLTVT.

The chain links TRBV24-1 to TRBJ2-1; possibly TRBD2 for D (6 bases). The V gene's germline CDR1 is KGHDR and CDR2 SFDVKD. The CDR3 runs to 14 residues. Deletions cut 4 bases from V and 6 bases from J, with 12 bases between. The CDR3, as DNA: TGTGCCACCAGTGACCCCGGCGGGATCAATGAGCAGTTCTTC. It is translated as CATSDPGGINEQFF.